This entry describes one T cell receptor (beta chain). The target antigen is unknown. The data belong to a study of T cell responses to AZD1222 COVID-19 vaccine. General observations from the study: White British donors predominated, females outnumbered males, and clonal diversity was possibly underestimated. Among AZD1222 vaccinees, only six or seven were seropositive at baseline.

Generated by immunoSEQ multiplex PCR, the TCRdb table keeps only in-frame clones and is missing some. The sample has 120,000 or so clones; about 90% are singletons. Germline CDR1 and CDR2: MNHEY and SVGEGT. This CDR3 is 15 amino acids long. Trimming removed 2 bases at V and 4 bases at J, with 12 bases between. The specimen comprised peripheral blood, sampled on day 0 of AZD1222 vaccination. The receptor was isolated from an adult in good health. The genes are TRBV6-2 or TRBV6-3 and TRBJ1-5; the D is unclear. The chain's CDR3 is CASSYHDGGNQPQHF. CDR3 nucleotides: TGTGCCAGCAGTTACCACGACGGAGGGAATCAGCCCCAGCATTTT.